This TCR beta chain was captured in a study of T cells in Graves' hyperthyroidism and ophthalmopathy. The CDR3 runs to 15 residues. Trimming removed 6 bases from V and 3 bases from J, with 15 bases in between. CDR1 is MNHEY, CDR2 SVGEGT, per germline. RNA transcripts gave rise to amplified TCR beta CDR3 regions. A set of HTBI primers served as the primers for a first-round RT-PCR of the TCR CDR3. From the multiplex PCR reads, TCRdb called clonotypes with MiXCR, one entry per CDR3 protein. The top ten hold approximately 33% of the sample, which has more than 300,000 distinct CDR3 sequences, about 18% seen once. This clonotype was recorded at least ten times.

What was sequenced was blood. The TCR was taken from a woman aged 25 to 39 with Graves' hyperthyroidism that later progressed to Graves' ophthalmopathy. The V gene is TRBV6-2 or TRBV6-3, the J gene TRBJ1-5; D call uncertain. The CDR3 bases are TGTGCCAGCAGACCTAGTACAAGACACAATCAGCCCCAGCATTTT. Protein sequence: CASRPSTRHNQPQHF.